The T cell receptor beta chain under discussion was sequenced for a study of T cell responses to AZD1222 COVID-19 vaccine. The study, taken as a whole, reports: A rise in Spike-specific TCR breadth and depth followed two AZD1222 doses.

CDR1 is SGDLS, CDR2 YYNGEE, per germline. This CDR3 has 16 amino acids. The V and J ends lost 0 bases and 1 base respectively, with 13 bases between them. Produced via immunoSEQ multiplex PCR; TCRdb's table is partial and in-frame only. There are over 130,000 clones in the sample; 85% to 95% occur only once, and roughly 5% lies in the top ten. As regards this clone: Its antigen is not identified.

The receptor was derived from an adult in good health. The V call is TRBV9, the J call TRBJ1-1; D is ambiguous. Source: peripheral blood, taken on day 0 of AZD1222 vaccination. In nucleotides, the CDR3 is TGTGCCAGCAGCGTAGTGTCCGGGGTCTCGAACACTGAAGCTTTCTTT. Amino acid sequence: CASSVVSGVSNTEAFF.